This T cell receptor (beta chain) was captured by sequencing in a study of T-cell reconstitution after alpha-beta-depleted transplantation in children. CDR3 length equals 13 residues. The V gene's germline CDR1 is SGHRS and CDR2 YFSETQ. V trimming: 5 bases; J trimming: 8 bases; junction bases outside the gene matches: 6. Unique molecular identifiers were incorporated when the TCRbeta library was constructed. One entry per CDR3 protein results from TCRdb running MiXCR on the PCR reads. The table shows some 600,000 distinct CDR3 sequences, with 16% occurring only once. The clonotype comes from a human donor who donated a stem cell graft to a child with acute myeloid leukemia. This sequence joins TRBV5-1 and TRBJ2-1, with 8 bases matching TRBD1. The specimen comprised PBMCs from the stem cell graft donor, sampled from the stem cell graft. CDR3 nucleotide sequence: TGCGCCAGCAGATACGACAGGGGCGATGAGCAGTTCTTC. Encoded protein: CASRYDRGDEQFF. Together with reference TRBV5-1 and TRBJ2-1, the CDR3 gives the full variable domain: KAGVTQTPRYLIKTRGQQVTLSCSPISGHRSVSWYQQTPGQGLQFLFEYFSETQRNKGNFPGRFSGRQFSNSRSEMNVSTLELGDSALYLCASRYDRGDEQFFGPGTRLTVL.